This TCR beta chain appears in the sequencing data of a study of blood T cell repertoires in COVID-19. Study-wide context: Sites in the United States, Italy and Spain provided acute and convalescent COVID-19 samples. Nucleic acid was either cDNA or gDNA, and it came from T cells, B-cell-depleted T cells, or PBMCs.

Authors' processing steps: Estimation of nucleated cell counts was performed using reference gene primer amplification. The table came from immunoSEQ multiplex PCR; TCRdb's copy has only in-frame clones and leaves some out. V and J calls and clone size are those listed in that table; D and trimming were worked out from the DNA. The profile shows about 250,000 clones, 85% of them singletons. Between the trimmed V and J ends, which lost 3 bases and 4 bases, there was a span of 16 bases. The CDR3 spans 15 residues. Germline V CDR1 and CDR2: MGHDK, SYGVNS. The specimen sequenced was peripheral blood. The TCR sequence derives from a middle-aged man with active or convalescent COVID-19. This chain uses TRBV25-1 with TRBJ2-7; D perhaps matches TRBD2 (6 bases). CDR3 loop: CASSDPSGFGYEQYF. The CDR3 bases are TGTGCCAGCAGTGATCCCAGCGGGTTCGGATACGAGCAGTACTTC.